The clone carrying this T cell receptor (beta chain) was observed many times. Its antigen is not known. Amplified regions were TCR beta CDR3 sequences from RNA transcripts. Researchers ran a first-round RT-PCR on the TCR CDR3 using the HTBI primer set. One entry per CDR3 protein results from TCRdb running MiXCR on the multiplex PCR reads. The sample shows around 350,000 distinct CDR3 sequences, under 20% of them seen only once. This entry comes from a study of T cells in Graves' hyperthyroidism and ophthalmopathy. About the research overall: Staff took peripheral blood when the initial diagnosis was made, before any treatment began. Study-level findings and limits: Most clonotypes expanded in the thyroid (above 0.001) were also present in blood. Using 13 V-J features, a model discriminated ophthalmopathy from stable hyperthyroidism.

Out of 8.5 to 10 ml of fresh peripheral blood came the PBMCs. The CDR3 sequence is 14 residues long. V lost 0 bases and J lost 2, with 8 bases in between. The TCR originated in a woman younger than 30 with Graves' hyperthyroidism. Material: blood. The rearrangement joins TRBV12-3 or TRBV12-4 to TRBJ2-7; D possibly uses TRBD1 or TRBD2 (5 bases each). CDR3 nucleotide sequence: TGTGCCAGCAGTTTAGCGGGGGTGACCTACGAGCAGTACTTC. It is translated as CASSLAGVTYEQYF.